The 8 T cell receptor beta chains below were found in one sample sequenced in a study of identifying expanded T cells in peripheral blood. The repertoire was sequenced with immunoSEQ multiplex PCR; TCRdb's copy has only in-frame clones and lacks some. Of approximately 120,000 clones listed, over 65% are singletons. The sequencing sample was made of blood. All receptors derive from a person between 18 and 75 years old in good health.

The sample holds one count of this clone. The chain couples TRBV11-2 to TRBJ1-1; D gene unclear. There are 12 residues in the CDR3. From germline, CDR1 is SGHAT and CDR2 FQNNGV. V gave up 2 bases and J gave up 10 bases, with 11 bases separating them. CDR3 nucleotides: TGTGCCAGCAGCTTATTAATTCGGGGAGCTTTCTTT. Its translation is CASSLLIRGAFF.

V gene TRBV10-3 combines with J gene TRBJ1-1, with D possibly TRBD1 on 5 matching bases. Trimming removed 6 bases from V and 3 bases from J, with 11 bases in between. Germline-derived CDR1 and CDR2 are ENHRY and SYGVKD. The CDR3 extends over 13 amino acids. This chain's CDR3 is CAISQGRDTEAFF. CDR3 bases: TGTGCCATCAGCCAGGGCAGGGACACTGAAGCTTTCTTT.

The rearrangement joins TRBV20-1 to TRBJ1-1; no clear D. Germline V gives CDR1 DFQATT, CDR2 SNEGSKA (reference sequence). The CDR3 has 11 residues. The germline V and J ends were trimmed by 3 bases and 6 bases, with 8 bases remaining between them. The DNA of the CDR3 is TGCAGTGCTAGCCCGGTGGCTGAAGCTTTCTTT. It is translated as CSASPVAEAFF.

The CDR3 reads CASSPTGQRLYGYTF. CDR3 nucleotides: TGTGCCAGCAGCCCGACGGGACAGAGACTCTATGGCTACACCTTC. V and J are TRBV11-2 and TRBJ1-2; the match to TRBD1 covers 7 bases. V trimming: 5 bases; J trimming: 4 bases; junction bases outside the gene matches: 10. Germline assignment: CDR1 SGHAT and CDR2 FQNNGV. The CDR3 sequence is 15 residues long.

J is TRBJ1-2 and V is TRBV6-6; 12 bases align to TRBD1. After removal of 2 bases from V and 7 bases from J, the junction contained 5 bases not matched to a gene. In germline, CDR1 is MNHNY, CDR2 SVGAGI (reference sequence). There are 15 residues in the CDR3. The CDR3 spells CASSYGTGGYSGYTF. Here the CDR3 DNA reads TGTGCCAGCAGTTACGGGACAGGGGGCTATAGTGGCTACACCTTC.

The chain combines TRBV20-1 with TRBJ1-1; D not resolved. CDR3 length: 11 residues. With 2 bases removed from V and 2 bases from J, the gap between germline ends came to 3 bases. Germline V CDR1 and CDR2: DFQATT, SNEGSKA (reference sequence). CDR3 amino acids: CSARKNTEAFF. CDR3 bases: TGCAGTGCTAGAAAAAACACTGAAGCTTTCTTT.

The DNA for the CDR3 is TGTGCCAGCAGCCTTATCATTGGGGAGCTGTTTTTT. It encodes CASSLIIGELFF. The chain couples TRBV6-6 to TRBJ2-2; no firm D call. The V and J ends lost 6 bases and 8 bases respectively, with 10 bases between them. Germline values: CDR1 MNHNY, CDR2 SVGAGI (reference sequence). This CDR3 has 12 amino acids.

The chain's CDR3 is CASSVVGDRHSGANVLTF. The CDR3 DNA reads as TGTGCCAGCAGCGTAGTTGGAGACAGACACTCTGGGGCCAACGTCCTGACTTTC. The chain combines TRBV9 with TRBJ2-6, with D possibly TRBD1 on 5 matching bases. The CDR3 has 18 amino acids. V dropped 0 bases and J dropped 0 bases, with 13 bases sitting between them. The germline CDR1 and CDR2 sequences are SGDLS and YYNGEE.